Below are 8 T cell receptor beta chains sequenced from a single sample in a study of early T cells in non-severe SARS-CoV-2 infection. TCRdb ran MiXCR on the 5' RACE reads and lists one entry per CDR3 protein. Among tens of thousands of distinct CDR3 sequences, about 10% were seen once, and the ten largest hold 7.5% to 9.5%. The sequencing input was whole blood. The receptors come from an adult who was a healthcare worker with PCR-confirmed SARS-CoV-2 infection or an uninfected control (not recorded which).

This clonotype has at least ten counts. J is TRBJ2-7 and V is TRBV28; D possibly corresponds to TRBD2 (5 bases). Germline lookup yields CDR1 MDHEN and CDR2 SYDVKM. There are 13 residues in the CDR3. The V and J ends lost 3 bases and 3 bases respectively, with 9 bases between them. In DNA form, the CDR3 reads TGTGCCAGCAGTTTGCGAGGGTTCTACGAGCAGTACTTC. It translates to CASSLRGFYEQYF.

The rearrangement links TRBV19 to TRBJ2-1; a possible D gene is TRBD1 (6 bases). CDR3 length equals 15 residues. V was clipped by 1 base and J by 2 bases, with 9 bases between them. Germline CDR1 LNHDA, CDR2 SQIVND (reference sequence). The CDR3 here is CASSIVQGPYNEQFF. In DNA form, the CDR3 reads TGTGCCAGTAGTATAGTGCAGGGGCCCTACAATGAGCAGTTCTTC.

This clonotype was found many times. This chain connects TRBV29-1 to TRBJ2-1; no reliable D call. Trimming cost V 7 bases and J 9 bases, with 16 bases left between them. Per the germline V gene, CDR1 is SQVTM and CDR2 is ANQGSEA. The CDR3 spans 12 residues. The chain's CDR3 is CSAGVILSEQFF. DNA of the CDR3: TGCAGCGCTGGGGTCATATTGAGTGAGCAGTTCTTC.

V and J are TRBV5-1 and TRBJ2-2; D is unresolved. CDR3 length equals 14 residues. The V gene lost 4 bases and the J gene lost 4 bases, with 11 bases spanning the gap. CDR1 SGHRS and CDR2 YFSETQ come from the germline V gene. In DNA, the CDR3 is TGCGCCAGCAGCCTGGTTACGAGCACCGGGGAGCTGTTTTTT. This translates into CASSLVTSTGELFF.

This clonotype was seen a few times. The chain recombines TRBV28 with TRBJ2-7, with D possibly TRBD2 on 5 matching bases. V dropped 7 bases and J dropped 0 bases, with 10 bases sitting between them. CDR3 length: 13 amino acids. The V gene's germline CDR1 is MDHEN and CDR2 SYDVKM. CDR3 coding DNA: TGTGCCAGCACCCTAGGGAGCTCCTACGAGCAGTACTTC. Its translation: CASTLGSSYEQYF.

J is TRBJ2-1 and V is TRBV5-4; TRBD1 aligns across 9 bases. Trimming cost V 0 bases and J 6 bases; bases outside gene matches: 4. In germline, CDR1 is SGHNT, CDR2 YYREEE (reference sequence). The CDR3 length is 15 residues. CDR3 bases: TGTGCCAGCAGCTTGGCCGGGACAGGGACCAATGAGCAGTTCTTC. Protein sequence: CASSLAGTGTNEQFF.

This clonotype was counted many times. For the CDR3, the DNA is TGCAGCGTCCAGGGGTTCTACAATGAGCAGTTCTTC. This sequence encodes CSVQGFYNEQFF. The rearrangement links TRBV29-1 to TRBJ2-1, with D perhaps TRBD1 (6 bases). The CDR3 extends over 12 amino acids. CDR1 SQVTM and CDR2 ANQGSEA come from the germline V gene. Trimming shortened V by 6 bases and J by 3 bases, and 9 bases separated the two germline ends.

This clonotype was seen more than once but under ten times. The V call is TRBV4-1, the J call TRBJ1-1, with D perhaps matching TRBD1 (5 bases). Germline V gene sequence: CDR1 MGHRA, CDR2 YSYEKL. Trimming cost V 0 bases and J 3 bases, with 11 bases left between them. There are 15 residues in the CDR3. The CDR3 region has the DNA TGCGCCAGCAGCCAAGACGAACAGGAGGACACTGAAGCTTTCTTT. It codes for CASSQDEQEDTEAFF.